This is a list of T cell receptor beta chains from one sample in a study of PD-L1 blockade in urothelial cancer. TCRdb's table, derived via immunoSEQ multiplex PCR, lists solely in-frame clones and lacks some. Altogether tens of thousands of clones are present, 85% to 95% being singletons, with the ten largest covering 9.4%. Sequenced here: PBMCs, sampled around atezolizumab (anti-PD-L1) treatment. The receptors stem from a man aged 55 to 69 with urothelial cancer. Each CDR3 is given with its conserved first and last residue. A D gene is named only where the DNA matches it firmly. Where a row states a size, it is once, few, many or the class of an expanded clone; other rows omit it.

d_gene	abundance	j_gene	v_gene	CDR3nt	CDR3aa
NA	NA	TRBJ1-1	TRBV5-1	TGCGCCAGATCGTACACCTTGAACACTGAAGCTTTCTTT	CARSYTLNTEAFF
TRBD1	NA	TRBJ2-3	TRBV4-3	TGCGCCAGCAGCCAAGATTCGACAGGGGATACCGGGACAGATACGCAGTATTTT	CASSQDSTGDTGTDTQYF
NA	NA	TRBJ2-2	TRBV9	TGTGCCAGCTCGGGGCAGGGACTTCCCACCGGGGAGCTGTTTTTT	CASSGQGLPTGELFF
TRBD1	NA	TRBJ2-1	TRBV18	TGTGCCAGCTCAACGGGACAGGGGGAGCAGTTCTTC	CASSTGQGEQFF
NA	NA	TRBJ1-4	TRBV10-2	TGCGCCAGCAGGGAGACTTCAGGGGTCACGGATGAAAAACTGTTTTTT	CASRETSGVTDEKLFF
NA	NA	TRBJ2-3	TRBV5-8	TGTGCCAGCAGCCGCGGGTTTTTAAACACAGATACGCAGTATTTT	CASSRGFLNTDTQYF
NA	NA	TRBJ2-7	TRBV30	TGTGCCTTCGCGGACAGTACCTACGAGCAGTACTTC	CAFADSTYEQYF
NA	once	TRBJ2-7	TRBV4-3	TGCGCCAGCAGCCAAGGTGGCGGGACCTACGAGCAGTACTTC	CASSQGGGTYEQYF
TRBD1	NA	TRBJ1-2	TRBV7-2	TGTGCCAGCAGCTCGGGACAGCGTGAGGGTGGCTACACCTTC	CASSSGQREGGYTF
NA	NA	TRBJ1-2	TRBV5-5	TGTGCCAGCAGCCCCCGTTGGGGGGACTATGGCTACACCTTC	CASSPRWGDYGYTF
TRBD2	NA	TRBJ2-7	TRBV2	TGTGCCTGGCGACTAGCCGGGACCTACGAGCAGTACTTC	CAWRLAGTYEQYF
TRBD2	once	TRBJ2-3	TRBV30	TGTGCCTGGAGTGTACGTGTGACTAGCGGATCAGATACGCAGTATTTT	CAWSVRVTSGSDTQYF
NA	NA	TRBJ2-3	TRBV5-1	TGCGCCAGCAGCTTGGATGGCGGGATAACAGATACGCAGTATTTT	CASSLDGGITDTQYF
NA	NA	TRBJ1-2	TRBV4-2	TGTGCCAGCAGCCAGGAACAGGGTCACTATGGCTACACCTTC	CASSQEQGHYGYTF
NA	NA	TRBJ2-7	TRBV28	TGTGCCAGCAGTTTATCCCTCCCTCCCTACGAGCAGTACTTC	CASSLSLPPYEQYF
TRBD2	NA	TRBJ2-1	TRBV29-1	TGCAGCGTTCCTCGGACTAGCTCCACCGACAATGAGCAGTTCTTC	CSVPRTSSTDNEQFF
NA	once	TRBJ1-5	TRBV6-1	TGTGCCAGCAGTAAGACAGCGTCCGGCAATCAGCCCCAGCATTTT	CASSKTASGNQPQHF
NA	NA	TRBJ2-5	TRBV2	TGTGCCAGCAGTGAACCCCAGGGTCAAGAGACCCAGTACTTC	CASSEPQGQETQYF
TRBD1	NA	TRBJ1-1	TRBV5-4	TGTGCCAGCAGCTTGGTGGGACAGGGGGCTTCTGAAGCTTTCTTT	CASSLVGQGASEAFF
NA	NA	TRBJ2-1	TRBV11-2	TGTGCCAGCAGCTTCGGACTTGGCAATGAGCAGTTCTTC	CASSFGLGNEQFF
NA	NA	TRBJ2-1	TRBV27	TGTGCCAGCAGTCTCCCCCGCGACAATGAGCAGTTCTTC	CASSLPRDNEQFF
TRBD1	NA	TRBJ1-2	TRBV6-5	TGTGCCAGCAGCAAGGGACAGGGTAACTATGGCTACACCTTC	CASSKGQGNYGYTF
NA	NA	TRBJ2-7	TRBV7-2	TGTGCCAGCAGCTTAGTCGCGGTTAGCTCCTACGAGCAGTACTTC	CASSLVAVSSYEQYF
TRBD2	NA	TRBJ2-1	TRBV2	TGTGCCACTCGGACTAGCGGGAGTAGTAAGTTCTTC	CATRTSGSSKFF
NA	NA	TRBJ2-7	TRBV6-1	TGTGCCAGCAGTGAAAGGAATAGTCAGACTCAAAGGTCCTACGAGCAGTACTTC	CASSERNSQTQRSYEQYF
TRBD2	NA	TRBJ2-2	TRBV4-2	TGTGCCAGCAGCCCGGGACTAGCGGGGGTAGGCGGGGAGCTGTTTTTT	CASSPGLAGVGGELFF
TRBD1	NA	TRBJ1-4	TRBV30	TGTGCCTCCTCGGAAACAGGGGGCAATAATGAAAAACTGTTTTTT	CASSETGGNNEKLFF
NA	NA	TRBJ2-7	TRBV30	TGTGCCTGGAGTGTGCAGGGACTTTACGAGCAGTACTTC	CAWSVQGLYEQYF
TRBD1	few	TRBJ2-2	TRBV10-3	TGTGCCATCAGTGAAAGACAGGGTGCGAACACCGGGGAGCTGTTTTTT	CAISERQGANTGELFF
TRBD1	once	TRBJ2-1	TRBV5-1	TGCGCCAGCAGCTCCGGGACAGGGGCCTACAATGAGCAGTTCTTC	CASSSGTGAYNEQFF
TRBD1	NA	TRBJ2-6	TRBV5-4	TGTGCCAGCAGCGACCCCCGCCAGGGGGTTGCTGGGGCCAACGTCCTGACTTTC	CASSDPRQGVAGANVLTF
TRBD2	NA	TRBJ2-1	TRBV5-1	TGCGCCAGCAGCTTGGCTCCAGCGGGACCTAGTAGGGATGAGCAGTTCTTC	CASSLAPAGPSRDEQFF
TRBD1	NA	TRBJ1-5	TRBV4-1	TGCGCCAGCAGCCAAGCGGACAGGGGTGGCCAGCCCCAGCATTTT	CASSQADRGGQPQHF
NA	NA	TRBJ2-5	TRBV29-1	TGCAGCGCTCTAACAGGAGAAGAGACCCAGTACTTC	CSALTGEETQYF
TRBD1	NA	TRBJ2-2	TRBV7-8	TGTGCCAGCAGCCCGCAGGGGGTGGCCGGGGAGCTGTTTTTT	CASSPQGVAGELFF
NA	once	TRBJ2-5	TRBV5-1	TGCGCCAGCAGCCGGGACCCAAACGGAGGGGAGACCCAGTACTTC	CASSRDPNGGETQYF
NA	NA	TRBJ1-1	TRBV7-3	TGTGCCAGCAGTCTTACTCCGGGGAACACTGAAGCTTTCTTT	CASSLTPGNTEAFF
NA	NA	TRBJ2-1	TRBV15	TGTGCCACCAGCAGAGATTGGAGTTACAATGAGCAGTTCTTC	CATSRDWSYNEQFF
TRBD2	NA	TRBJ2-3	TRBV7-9	TGTGCCAGCGTAGACAGAGCGGGAGGTTGGGCAGATACGCAGTATTTT	CASVDRAGGWADTQYF
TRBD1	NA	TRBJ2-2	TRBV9	TGTGCCAGCAGCTCAGGGGGCAGGGGGCGATCCCCGAACACCGGGGAGCTGTTTTTT	CASSSGGRGRSPNTGELFF
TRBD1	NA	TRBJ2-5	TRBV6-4	TGTGCCAGCTTATTAAGGACAGGCCAAGAGACCCAGTACTTC	CASLLRTGQETQYF
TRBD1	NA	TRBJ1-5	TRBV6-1	TGTGCCAGCAGTCCTTCTCGGACAGGTTATCAGCCCCAGCATTTT	CASSPSRTGYQPQHF
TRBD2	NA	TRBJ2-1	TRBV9	TGTGCCAGCAGCTTACGGACTAGCGGGGATGAGCAGTTCTTC	CASSLRTSGDEQFF
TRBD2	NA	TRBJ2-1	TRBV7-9	TGTGCCAGCAGCTTAAGTACGGGACTAGCCTTGAACAATGAGCAGTTCTTC	CASSLSTGLALNNEQFF
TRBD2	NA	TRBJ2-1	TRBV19	TGTGCCAGTAGTATAGAGGATCGCGGGAGCACCTACAATGAGCAGTTCTTC	CASSIEDRGSTYNEQFF
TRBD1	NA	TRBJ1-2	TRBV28	TGTGCCAGCAGTTCGGGACAGGGGCTTGATGGCTACACCTTC	CASSSGQGLDGYTF
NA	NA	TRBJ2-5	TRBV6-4	TGTGCCAGCAGTTTAGACAGGAAAGCACAAGAGACCCAGTACTTC	CASSLDRKAQETQYF
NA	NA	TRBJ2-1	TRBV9	TGTGCCAGCAGCCCAAGACCCCCCCCTCGCAGGGCAATGCACAATGAGCAGTTCTTC	CASSPRPPPRRAMHNEQFF
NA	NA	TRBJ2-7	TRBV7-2	TGTGCCAGCAGCTCGGCGGGTTGGGGCGAGCAGTACTTC	CASSSAGWGEQYF
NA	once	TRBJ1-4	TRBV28	TGTGCCAGCACCATCAGAAGTGAAAAACTGTTTTTT	CASTIRSEKLFF
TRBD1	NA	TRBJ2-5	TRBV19	TGTGCCAGTAGTATAGGGATAAGGGACAGGGGCGGGGAGACCCAGTACTTC	CASSIGIRDRGGETQYF
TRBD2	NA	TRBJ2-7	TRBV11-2	TGTGCCAGCAGCTCGAGACCTAGCGGCTCCTACGAGCAGTACTTC	CASSSRPSGSYEQYF